What follows are 20 T cell receptor beta chains derived from one specimen sequenced in a study of blood T cell repertoires in COVID-19. Assay: immunoSEQ multiplex PCR; the TCRdb copy retains only in-frame clones and omits some. The table has some 320,000 clones, 85% to 95% seen once. Sequenced material: PBMCs or T cells enriched from blood (not recorded which). These receptors all stem from a woman aged 30 to 39 who had been exposed to COVID-19.

The chain carries TRBV11-2 and TRBJ1-4; no firm D call. The CDR3 covers 13 residues. Trimming left V 0 bases short and J 7 bases short, with 6 bases between. The germline CDR1 and CDR2 sequences are SGHAT and FQNNGV. The CDR3 reads CASSLDPREKLFF. CDR3 DNA sequence: TGTGCCAGCAGCTTAGATCCGCGTGAAAAACTGTTTTTT. Full variable domain (missing parts from reference TRBV11-2 and TRBJ1-4): EAGVAQSPRYKIIEKRQSVAFWCNPISGHATLYWYQQILGQGPKLLIQFQNNGVVDDSQLPKDRFSAERLKGVDSTLKIQPAKLEDSAVYLCASSLDPREKLFFGSGTQLSVL.

This rearrangement joins TRBV5-1 to TRBJ1-2, with 11 bases matching TRBD1. Germline-derived CDR1 and CDR2 are SGHRS and YFSETQ. V gave up 6 bases and J gave up 7 bases; unmatched junction bases: 8. The CDR3 is 14 residues long. CDR3 sequence: CASTRTGGAGGYTF. In DNA form, the CDR3 reads TGCGCCAGCACGAGGACAGGGGGCGCCGGTGGCTACACCTTC.

Regarding this clone: The identical CDR3 is also encoded by other nucleotide sequences in the sample. This chain uses TRBV6-5 with TRBJ1-2; maybe TRBD1 (6 bases). Trimming took 4 bases from V and 4 from J, leaving 10 bases between them. Germline V gene lookup returns CDR1 MNHEY and CDR2 SVGAGI. This CDR3 spans 13 amino acids. CDR3 sequence: CASSSGQFYGYTF. The CDR3 nucleotides are TGTGCCAGCAGTTCCGGACAGTTCTATGGCTACACCTTC.

The rearrangement uses TRBV12-3 or TRBV12-4 and TRBJ1-4, with TRBD1 identical over 8 bases. J was trimmed by 7 bases and V by 8 bases; bases with no gene match: 6. This CDR3 has 13 amino acids. The CDR3 DNA reads as TGTGCCAGCCATCAGGGGGCGGGTGAAAAACTGTTTTTT. Translated, it gives CASHQGAGEKLFF.

The V and J genes are TRBV27 and TRBJ1-2; perhaps TRBD1 as D (6 bases). CDR3 length: 14 amino acids. The germline V gene has CDR1 MNHEY and CDR2 SMNVEV (reference sequence). V gave up 5 bases and J gave up 7 bases, with 17 bases separating them. This CDR3 is CASSPLGGESGYTF. CDR3 nucleotides: TGTGCCAGCAGTCCCTTAGGGGGGGAGTCTGGCTACACCTTC.

The chain employs TRBV3-1 (or the pseudogene TRBV3-2) and TRBJ1-3, with 7 bases identical to TRBD1. CDR1 is LGHDT, CDR2 YNNKEL, per germline (reference sequence). V gave up 4 bases and J gave up 3 bases; unmatched junction bases: 6. This CDR3 is 15 amino acids long. In DNA form, the CDR3 reads TGTGCCAGCAGCCTAGGGGGCGCTTATGGAAACACCATATATTTT. Protein: CASSLGGAYGNTIYF.

The sample holds one count of this clone. V gene TRBV12-2 combines with J gene TRBJ2-5; the table names TRBD2, a call not compared with the DNA. TRBV12-2 is a pseudogene segment. This CDR3 spans 16 amino acids. In nucleotides, the CDR3 is TGTGCAAGTCGCTTAGTTTGCGGGGGTGAACAAGAGACCCAGTACTTC. This gives the protein CASRLVCGGEQETQYF.

The chain joins TRBV2 to TRBJ1-2; D unresolved. V was pared by 6 bases and J by 7 bases, with 9 bases between. Per the germline V gene, CDR1 is SNHLY and CDR2 is FYNNEI. The CDR3 has 11 residues. In DNA, the CDR3 is TGTGCCAGCAGCGTTAGTCCTGGCTACACCTTC. It codes for CASSVSPGYTF.

This chain uses TRBV6-5 with TRBJ2-7, with no clear D. V was pared by 7 bases and J by 1 base, with 14 bases between. Germline V lookup: CDR1 MNHEY, CDR2 SVGAGI. This CDR3 has 14 amino acids. The CDR3 region has the DNA TGTGCCAGCATCGTGAGGTCGGCATCCTACGAGCAGTACTTC. Its protein product is CASIVRSASYEQYF.

The chain couples TRBV5-6 to TRBJ1-1; D unresolved. From germline, CDR1 is SGHDT and CDR2 YYEEEE. The CDR3 totals 15 residues. Trimming cost V 2 bases and J 2 bases, with 13 bases left between them. The CDR3 coding sequence is TGTGCCAGCAGCTTCGGTGGGGAGGGTAACACTGAAGCTTTCTTT. It codes for CASSFGGEGNTEAFF.

The V and J genes are TRBV27 and TRBJ1-1; perhaps TRBD1 as D (5 bases). CDR3 size: 17 residues. CDR1 and CDR2 (germline): MNHEY, SMNVEV (reference sequence). The ends were cut back, 3 bases at V and 1 base at J, with 18 bases in the middle. The CDR3 loop is CASSFRQGVRGNTEAFF. The DNA for the CDR3 is TGTGCCAGCAGTTTCCGGCAGGGCGTTCGTGGGAACACTGAAGCTTTCTTT.

This chain uses TRBV7-9 with TRBJ2-3, with unresolved D. The germline V and J ends were trimmed by 3 bases and 0 bases, with 4 bases remaining between them. The CDR3 has 13 amino acids. Germline V gene data show CDR1 as SEHNR and CDR2 as FQNEAQ (reference sequence). This CDR3 reads CASSLGSTDTQYF. CDR3 coding DNA: TGTGCCAGCAGCTTGGGCAGCACAGATACGCAGTATTTT.

This clone was recorded only once. The chain combines TRBV28 with TRBJ2-1; weak D call: TRBD2 (6 bases). The CDR3 contains 14 residues. CDR1 is MDHEN and CDR2 is SYDVKM in the germline V gene. V was cut by 5 bases and J by 10 bases, with 18 bases left in between. CDR3 nucleotide sequence: TGTGCCAGCAGTCGTACCGGAGGGGCAGGGGAGCAGTTCTTC. It codes for CASSRTGGAGEQFF.

This clone was observed once. V gene TRBV19 combines with J gene TRBJ2-3, with TRBD1 as a possible D gene (6 bases). The CDR3 contains 16 residues. Between the trimmed V and J ends, which lost 6 bases and 0 bases, there was a span of 16 bases. Germline V gene lookup returns CDR1 LNHDA and CDR2 SQIVND (reference sequence). The CDR3 region has the DNA TGTGCCAGTAGGAATAGGGGGTATACTAGCACAGATACGCAGTATTTT. Its translation is CASRNRGYTSTDTQYF.

The genes are TRBV11-3 and TRBJ2-7, with D perhaps matching TRBD2 (5 bases). CDR3 length: 13 amino acids. Germline V gene sequence: CDR1 SGHNT, CDR2 YENEEA. The ends were cut back, 3 bases at V and 3 bases at J, with 9 bases in the middle. CDR3 protein: CASSFGENYEQYF. CDR3 DNA sequence: TGTGCCAGCAGCTTCGGGGAAAACTACGAGCAGTACTTC.

The chain links TRBV7-2 to TRBJ2-5; D may be TRBD2 (5 bases). Germline CDR1 SGHTA, CDR2 FQGNSA. Trimming shortened V by 1 base and J by 5 bases, and 11 bases separated the two germline ends. This CDR3 is built from 14 residues. CDR3 residues: CASSLGVIAETQYF. CDR3 DNA: TGTGCCAGCAGCTTAGGGGTTATAGCGGAGACCCAGTACTTC.

CDR3 DNA: TGTGCCAGCAGCGCAGGGGGCCAAGTGGGTGAAAAACTGTTTTTT. Residues: CASSAGGQVGEKLFF. The V call is TRBV7-7, the J call TRBJ1-4, with 8 nucleotides matching TRBD1. CDR1 is SSHAT, CDR2 FNYEAQ, per germline (reference sequence). The CDR3 runs 15 residues. V was pared by 5 bases and J by 7 bases, with 9 bases of the junction left unmatched.

J is TRBJ1-3 and V is TRBV5-1; TRBD1 matches at 9 bases. Trimming cost V 4 bases and J 3 bases; bases outside gene matches: 5. The CDR3 loop spans 15 amino acids. Germline values: CDR1 SGHRS, CDR2 YFSETQ. CDR3 protein: CASSPQGQGGNTIYF. In nucleotides, the CDR3 is TGCGCCAGCAGCCCCCAGGGACAGGGTGGAAACACCATATATTTT.

The chain has TRBV6-5 and TRBJ1-1; possible D gene TRBD1, 6 bases. Between the trimmed V and J ends, which lost 2 bases and 10 bases, there was a span of 14 bases. The CDR3 is 13 amino acids. The germline gives CDR1 MNHEY, CDR2 SVGAGI. CDR3 nucleotides: TGTGCCAGCAGTTACATAACAGGGCTGGGAGCTTTCTTT. Amino acid sequence: CASSYITGLGAFF.

The chain recombines TRBV7-2 with TRBJ1-4; 7 bases align to TRBD1. The CDR3 totals 13 residues. Germline CDR1 is SGHTA and CDR2 is FQGNSA. The ends lost 4 bases at V and 10 bases at J; junction bases unmatched: 6. The CDR3, as DNA: TGTGCCAGCAGCTCTTACAGGGGAGGAAAACTGTTTTTT. Residues: CASSSYRGGKLFF.